This T cell receptor beta chain comes out of a study of T cells in localized non-small cell lung cancer. Profiled with immunoSEQ multiplex PCR; TCRdb holds only in-frame clones, not every one. The table includes 1,500 to 2,000 clones, approximately 22% detected once. The sampled adjacent lung lay at least 2 cm from the tumor margin and showed no atypia. Between the trimmed V and J ends, which lost 4 bases and 4 bases, there was a span of 13 bases. CDR3 size: 14 residues. Germline V CDR1 and CDR2: MGHRA, YSYEKL. The gene calls are TRBV4-1 and TRBJ2-5; D gene unclear. The receptor's source is a man aged 40 to 69 with stage I lung adenocarcinoma. The starting material was normal lung tissue next to the tumor, obtained before any cancer treatment. The CDR3 sequence is CASSREGSAETQYF. DNA for the CDR3: TGCGCCAGCAGCCGCGAAGGGTCGGCAGAGACCCAGTACTTC.